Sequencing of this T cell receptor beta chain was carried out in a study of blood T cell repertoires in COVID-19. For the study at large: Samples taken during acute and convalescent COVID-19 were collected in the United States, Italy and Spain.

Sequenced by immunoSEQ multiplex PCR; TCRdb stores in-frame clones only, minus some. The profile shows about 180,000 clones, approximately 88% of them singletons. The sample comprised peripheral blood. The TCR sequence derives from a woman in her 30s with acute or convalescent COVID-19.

The DNA for the CDR3 is TGTGCCAGCAGTGCAGGCAGGCAGTACTTC. As protein: CASSAGRQYF. The chain recombines TRBV2 with TRBJ2-4; D uncertain. The V end was cut by 4 bases, the J end by 13 bases, with 8 bases between. Germline CDR1 reads SNHLY; CDR2 reads FYNNEI. This CDR3 spans 10 amino acids.